The 17 T cell receptor beta chains given below trace back to one sample, sequenced in a study of blood T cell repertoires in COVID-19. Generated by immunoSEQ multiplex PCR, the TCRdb table keeps only in-frame clones and is missing some. The sample records fewer than 350,000 clones, around nine tenths being singletons. The material sequenced was PBMCs or T cells enriched from blood (not recorded which). These receptors were obtained from a man between 60 and 75 years old who had recovered from COVID-19.

The gene calls are TRBV2 and TRBJ2-1, with D unresolved. The V and J ends lost 7 bases and 0 bases respectively, with 10 bases between them. The germline V gene encodes CDR1 SNHLY and CDR2 FYNNEI. The CDR3 has 14 residues. CDR3 region: CASKKYTSYNEQFF. The CDR3 nucleotides read TGTGCCAGCAAGAAGTACACCTCCTACAATGAGCAGTTCTTC.

The chain recombines TRBV4-3 with TRBJ2-7, with a possible D match to TRBD1 (5 bases). Germline V CDR1 and CDR2: LGHNA, YSLEER. There are 16 residues in the CDR3. Trimming took off 4 bases at V and 3 bases at J, with 19 bases between the two ends. CDR3 loop: CASSRTAREDSYEQYF. CDR3 in DNA: TGCGCCAGCAGCCGAACCGCCCGTGAAGACAGCTACGAGCAGTACTTC.

This clone was detected a few times. The V call is TRBV18, the J call TRBJ2-5, with D uncertain. V lost 3 bases to trimming and J lost 1 base, with 12 bases between them. This CDR3 is 15 amino acids long. CDR1 and CDR2 from the germline V gene are KGHSH and LQKENI. CDR3 amino acids: CASSPVGTIQETQYF. In nucleotides, the CDR3 is TGTGCCAGCTCACCGGTGGGCACCATCCAAGAGACCCAGTACTTC.

The V and J genes are TRBV3-1 (or the pseudogene TRBV3-2) and TRBJ1-3; D gene uncertain. V dropped 0 bases and J dropped 4 bases, with 10 bases sitting between them. This CDR3 has 15 amino acids. The V gene's germline CDR1 is LGHDT and CDR2 YNNKEL (reference sequence). CDR3 nucleotides: TGTGCCAGCAGCCAAGATCTAACAGCAGGAAACACCATATATTTT. It is translated as CASSQDLTAGNTIYF.

V and J are TRBV13 and TRBJ2-3; D not resolved. The germline V and J ends were trimmed by 5 bases and 0 bases, with 12 bases remaining between them. This CDR3 is built from 15 residues. Germline CDR1 is PRHDT and CDR2 is FYEKMQ (reference sequence). The CDR3 DNA reads as TGTGCCAGCAGCCCGTCCCCGACTAGCACAGATACGCAGTATTTT. Residues: CASSPSPTSTDTQYF.

The chain employs TRBV11-2 and TRBJ1-6; TRBD1 matches at 7 bases. This CDR3 spans 17 amino acids. The germline V gene has CDR1 SGHAT and CDR2 FQNNGV. V gave up 4 bases and J gave up 5 bases; unmatched junction bases: 11. The CDR3 reads CASSSGHIDRDNSPLHF. The CDR3 DNA sequence: TGTGCCAGCAGCTCTGGCCACATCGACAGGGATAATTCACCCCTCCACTTT.

The CDR3 protein is CASSSSGYEQYF. CDR3 sequence (DNA): TGCGCCAGCAGTAGTAGCGGATACGAGCAGTACTTC. This chain joins TRBV5-1 and TRBJ2-7, with D maybe TRBD2 (6 bases). V lost 5 bases and J lost 4, with 10 bases in between. CDR1 is SGHRS, CDR2 YFSETQ, per germline. CDR3 length equals 12 residues.

This chain uses TRBV7-9 with TRBJ2-3; a possible D gene is TRBD2 (5 bases). CDR1 and CDR2 from the germline V gene are SEHNR and FQNEAQ (reference sequence). Trimming took off 5 bases at V and 4 bases at J, with 13 bases between the two ends. This CDR3 spans 14 amino acids. CDR3 nucleotide sequence: TGTGCCAGCAGCCCAGTAGGGAGCCCAGATACGCAGTATTTT. Encoded protein: CASSPVGSPDTQYF.

The chain recombines TRBV28 with TRBJ2-1; no clear D gene. The CDR3 is 15 amino acids. Germline lookup yields CDR1 MDHEN and CDR2 SYDVKM. Trimming removed 4 bases at V and 0 bases at J, with 10 bases between. CDR3 DNA sequence: TGTGCCAGCAGTTCACCCGCGAACTCCTACAATGAGCAGTTCTTC. Protein sequence: CASSSPANSYNEQFF.

This chain connects TRBV10-3 to TRBJ2-7; a weak D match, TRBD2 (6 bases). The germline V gene encodes CDR1 ENHRY and CDR2 SYGVKD. The V gene lost 11 bases and the J gene lost 0 bases, with 14 bases spanning the gap. This CDR3 contains 13 residues. The CDR3 sequence is CASGDSSSYEQYF. The CDR3 DNA sequence: TGTGCCTCGGGGGACTCGAGCTCCTACGAGCAGTACTTC.

In this sample, this clone turned up once. V usage is TRBV5-1 and J usage is TRBJ2-7, with 8 nucleotides matching TRBD1. The germline gives CDR1 SGHRS, CDR2 YFSETQ. V gave up 4 bases and J gave up 1 base; unmatched junction bases: 4. This CDR3 is 14 amino acids long. The CDR3 coding sequence is TGCGCCAGCAGCATGGACAGGGAATCCTACGAGCAGTACTTC. It encodes CASSMDRESYEQYF. Drawing the rest from reference TRBV5-1 and TRBJ2-7, the complete variable domain is KAGVTQTPRYLIKTRGQQVTLSCSPISGHRSVSWYQQTPGQGLQFLFEYFSETQRNKGNFPGRFSGRQFSNSRSEMNVSTLELGDSALYLCASSMDRESYEQYFGPGTRLTVT.

This rearrangement joins TRBV18 to TRBJ1-4; the D gene is possibly TRBD1 (6 bases). Germline-derived CDR1 and CDR2 are KGHSH and LQKENI. The germline V and J ends were trimmed by 3 bases and 4 bases, with 12 bases remaining between them. There are 15 residues in the CDR3. CDR3 region: CASSPLTGFNEKLFF. CDR3 bases: TGTGCCAGCTCACCGTTGACAGGATTTAATGAAAAACTGTTTTTT. Drawing the rest from reference TRBV18 and TRBJ1-4, the complete variable domain is NAGVMQNPRHLVRRRGQEARLRCSPMKGHSHVYWYRQLPEEGLKFMVYLQKENIIDESGMPKERFSAEFPKEGPSILRIQQVVRGDSAAYFCASSPLTGFNEKLFFGSGTQLSVL.

The V call is TRBV19, the J call TRBJ2-7, with D possibly matching TRBD2 (5 bases). Between the trimmed V and J ends, which lost 9 bases and 2 bases, there was a span of 14 bases. Germline V gives CDR1 LNHDA, CDR2 SQIVND (reference sequence). The CDR3 length is 13 residues. CDR3 in amino acids: CASARRETYEQYF. CDR3 DNA sequence: TGTGCCAGCGCCCGACGGGAAACCTACGAGCAGTACTTC.

This rearrangement joins TRBV9 to TRBJ1-4, with TRBD1 matching 7 bases. The CDR3 contains 14 residues. The J segment lost 4 bases and the V segment lost 4 bases, leaving 4 bases of the junction unmatched. The germline gives CDR1 SGDLS, CDR2 YYNGEE. The CDR3: CASSKGQFNEKLFF. CDR3 DNA sequence: TGTGCCAGCAGCAAGGGACAGTTTAATGAAAAACTGTTTTTT. Supplemented by reference TRBV9 and TRBJ1-4, the full variable domain reads DSGVTQTPKHLITATGQRVTLRCSPRSGDLSVYWYQQSLDQGLQFLIQYYNGEERAKGNILERFSAQQFPDLHSELNLSSLELGDSALYFCASSKGQFNEKLFFGSGTQLSVL.

The rearrangement uses TRBV14 and TRBJ2-1; D unresolved. Trimming removed 0 bases from V and 3 bases from J, with 12 bases in between. The CDR3 is 16 amino acids. Germline CDR1 is SGHDN and CDR2 is FVKESK. The CDR3 sequence is CASSQDRNRVYNEQFF. As DNA, the CDR3 is TGTGCCAGCAGCCAAGATAGAAATCGGGTCTACAATGAGCAGTTCTTC. Full variable domain (remainder filled in from reference TRBV14 and TRBJ2-1): EAGVTQFPSHSVIEKGQTVTLRCDPISGHDNLYWYRRVMGKEIKFLLHFVKESKQDESGMPNNRFLAERTGGTYSTLKVQPAELEDSGVYFCASSQDRNRVYNEQFFGPGTRLTVL.

A single count supports this clone. The rearrangement links TRBV24-1 to TRBJ1-4; 7 nucleotides line up with TRBD1. In germline, CDR1 is KGHDR, CDR2 SFDVKD. V lost 4 bases, J lost 7 bases, and 11 bases stayed unmatched. The CDR3 runs to 16 residues. CDR3 DNA: TGTGCCACCAGTGACCCACAGGGGCTGGTTGGTGAAAAACTGTTTTTT. Protein sequence: CATSDPQGLVGEKLFF.

The chain uses TRBV6-5 and TRBJ1-6, with D possibly matching TRBD1 (6 bases). V was pared by 1 base and J by 9 bases, with 10 bases between. The germline CDR1 and CDR2 sequences are MNHEY and SVGAGI. The CDR3 contains 14 residues. The DNA for the CDR3 is TGTGCCAGCAGTTACTTTGGGGGCGGTTCACCCCTCCACTTT. Translating it yields CASSYFGGGSPLHF.